Shown below are 14 T cell receptor beta chains from a single sample sequenced in a study of T cell repertoires in cytomegalovirus infection. A single record per CDR3 protein comes from TCRdb applying MiXCR to the reads. The sample lists about a million distinct CDR3 sequences, around 32% occurring once. No cognate antigen is known for these TCRs. Sequenced material: cultured CD8+ T cells from PBMCs, taken from culture after CMV antigen stimulation. The receptors derive from a human donor in good health (CMV status not recorded). Some clones in this sample may be carry-over from other donors' samples.

The chain carries TRBV28 and TRBJ2-1; D is possibly TRBD1 (6 bases). Germline CDR1 MDHEN, CDR2 SYDVKM. The CDR3 spans 14 residues. V lost 10 bases and J 1 base, leaving 14 bases between the germline ends. The CDR3 DNA is TGTGCCACCATTAGGACAGTTTCCTACAATGAGCAGTTCTTC. Translated: CATIRTVSYNEQFF.

The chain uses TRBV7-8 and TRBJ1-6, with 7 nucleotides matching TRBD1. The trim removed 1 base at V and 9 bases at J, leaving 6 bases unmatched. The CDR3 runs to 15 residues. The V gene's germline CDR1 is SGHVS and CDR2 FQNEAQ. In nucleotides, the CDR3 is TGTGCCAGCAGCTTAGGGACAGGAGGTAGTTCACCCCTCCACTTT. Its protein product is CASSLGTGGSSPLHF.

The chain is built from TRBV7-6 and TRBJ2-5; D is uncertain. The CDR3 has 15 amino acids. Germline CDR1 SGHVS, CDR2 FNYEAQ. The germline V and J ends were trimmed by 5 bases and 5 bases, with 18 bases remaining between them. CDR3 nucleotides: TGTGCCAGCAGCAAAATAGGCCAGCGTTTGGAGACCCAGTACTTC. Protein sequence: CASSKIGQRLETQYF.

The chain recombines TRBV5-6 with TRBJ2-3, with 11 positions matching TRBD2. CDR1 is SGHDT and CDR2 is YYEEEE in the germline V gene. The V and J ends lost 2 bases and 2 bases, in that order; junction bases with no gene match: 10. The CDR3 is made up of 18 amino acids. DNA of the CDR3: TGTGCCAGCAGCTTTGCCCTAGCGGGGGGCCAGCCCACAGATACGCAGTATTTT. As protein: CASSFALAGGQPTDTQYF.

This clonotype occurred a few times. This rearrangement joins TRBV7-9 to TRBJ2-7; 8 bases are shared with TRBD2. This CDR3 comprises 14 residues. The germline V gene encodes CDR1 SEHNR and CDR2 FQNEAQ (reference sequence). V was clipped by 4 bases and J by 6 bases; unmatched bases: 8. CDR3 residues: CASSSGGRIREQYF. The CDR3 region has the DNA TGTGCCAGCAGCTCGGGGGGGCGCATTCGCGAGCAGTACTTC.

CDR3 sequence: CASSEDRDEQFF. The DNA of the CDR3 is TGTGCCAGCAGTGAGGACCGGGATGAGCAGTTCTTC. This sequence joins TRBV2 and TRBJ2-1; unclear D gene. The length of the CDR3 is 12 residues. The V gene lost 3 bases and the J gene lost 8 bases, with 8 bases spanning the gap. Germline CDR1 reads SNHLY; CDR2 reads FYNNEI.

The gene calls are TRBV7-1 and TRBJ2-3; 8 bases match TRBD2. TRBV7-1 is recorded as an ORF, its role being uncertain. This CDR3 spans 15 amino acids. V trimming: 3 bases; J trimming: 3 bases; junction bases outside the gene matches: 5. The DNA of the CDR3 is TGTGCCAGCAGCTCTAAAAGCGGGGGAACAGATACGCAGTATTTT. The encoded protein is CASSSKSGGTDTQYF.

This clonotype came up a few times. The chain uses TRBV12-3 or TRBV12-4 and TRBJ2-1; TRBD1 or TRBD2 may be the D gene (5 bases each). The V end was cut by 6 bases, the J end by 9 bases, with 12 bases between. This CDR3 has 12 amino acids. CDR3 protein: CASSPGRPEQFF. DNA for the CDR3: TGTGCCAGCAGCCCGGGACGTCCTGAGCAGTTCTTC.

This chain uses TRBV18 with TRBJ2-1; tentatively, D is TRBD1 (6 bases). The CDR3 sequence is 15 residues long. The germline CDR1 and CDR2 sequences are KGHSH and LQKENI. Trimming took 3 bases from V and 6 from J, leaving 15 bases between them. The CDR3 DNA reads as TGTGCCAGCTCACCCCTAGACAGGCCCCCCAATGAGCAGTTCTTC. Its protein product is CASSPLDRPPNEQFF. Drawing the rest from reference TRBV18 and TRBJ2-1, the complete variable domain is NAGVMQNPRHLVRRRGQEARLRCSPMKGHSHVYWYRQLPEEGLKFMVYLQKENIIDESGMPKERFSAEFPKEGPSILRIQQVVRGDSAAYFCASSPLDRPPNEQFFGPGTRLTVL.

The table lists this clonotype with a few counts. The chain links TRBV4-1 to TRBJ1-4; D call uncertain. Germline CDR1 is MGHRA and CDR2 is YSYEKL. This CDR3 comprises 15 residues. The V end lost 4 bases, the J end lost 8 bases, and 17 bases lay between the germline ends. The CDR3, as DNA: TGCGCCAGCAGCCTCTACGCCACGACACAGGAAAAACTGTTTTTT. Encoded protein: CASSLYATTQEKLFF.

This clonotype was found a few times. The chain couples TRBV12-3 or TRBV12-4 to TRBJ2-5; tentatively, D is TRBD1 (7 bases). The CDR3 sequence is 16 residues long. V was trimmed by 6 bases and J by 3 bases, leaving 20 bases between them. CDR3 sequence reads: CASSQSLEGAKETQYF. The CDR3 DNA reads as TGTGCCAGCAGCCAATCCTTGGAGGGGGCAAAAGAGACCCAGTACTTC.

This clonotype was counted ten times or more. The V call is TRBV7-6, the J call TRBJ2-1, with 9 nucleotides matching TRBD1. Germline CDR1 and CDR2: SGHVS and FNYEAQ. J gave up 2 bases and V 6 bases, and 5 bases lay outside the gene matches. The CDR3 totals 15 residues. The CDR3 sequence is CASSSGTGPYNEQFF. CDR3 DNA sequence: TGTGCCAGCAGTTCCGGGACAGGGCCCTACAATGAGCAGTTCTTC.

This clonotype came up a few times. The V and J genes are TRBV12-3 or TRBV12-4 and TRBJ2-5, with 8 bases that match TRBD1. The CDR3 runs to 15 residues. Germline trimming cut 6 bases from V and 5 bases from J; bases unmatched to any gene: 11. This chain's CDR3 is CASSPVRGRGETQYF. The CDR3 coding sequence is TGTGCCAGCAGCCCCGTCAGGGGGCGTGGGGAGACCCAGTACTTC.

In nucleotides, the CDR3 is TGTGCCAGCAGTTTAGGGACTAGCGGGGGGATTCACAATGAGCAGTTCTTC. The encoded protein is CASSLGTSGGIHNEQFF. The chain combines TRBV28 with TRBJ2-1; the match to TRBD2 covers 15 bases. Germline values: CDR1 MDHEN, CDR2 SYDVKM. V trimming: 2 bases; J trimming: 5 bases; junction bases outside the gene matches: 4. The CDR3 has 17 amino acids.